The rows below give T cell receptor beta chains drawn from one sample of a study of T cell repertoires in cytomegalovirus infection. Their antigens are not known. TCRdb analysed the reads with MiXCR anew, one entry per CDR3 protein. The sample holds about 890,000 distinct CDR3 sequences, 25% to 40% seen once. Here the sequenced sample was cultured CD8+ T cells from PBMCs, taken from culture after CMV antigen stimulation. Every receptor here comes from a human donor in good health (CMV status not recorded). Some clones in this sample may be carry-over from other donors' samples. The CDR3 runs from the conserved cysteine through the conserved F or W. Each record gives: D gene, V gene, J gene, clone size, CDR3 DNA, CDR3 protein. D genes are given only for firm matches. Expanded clones get a size class; other rows say once, few or many, or leave the size out.

D gene: -
V gene: TRBV25-1
J gene: TRBJ1-6
clone size: few
CDR3 DNA: TGTGCCAGCCTTGACAGAGGTAATAATTCACCCCTCCACTTT
CDR3 protein: CASLDRGNNSPLHF

D gene: -
V gene: TRBV7-2
J gene: TRBJ2-5
clone size: few
CDR3 DNA: TGTGCCAGCAGCTTAGGTGCGCTCCCCGTCCAAGAGACCCAGTACTTC
CDR3 protein: CASSLGALPVQETQYF

D gene: -
V gene: TRBV7-3
J gene: TRBJ2-3
clone size: once
CDR3 DNA: TGTGCCAGCAGCTTTTATAACACAGATACGCAGTATTTT
CDR3 protein: CASSFYNTDTQYF

D gene: TRBD2
V gene: TRBV7-8
J gene: TRBJ2-3
clone size: many
CDR3 DNA: TGTGCCAGCAGCTTAGAAGGCGGGGGGCGGGGAGATACGCAGTATTTT
CDR3 protein: CASSLEGGGRGDTQYF

D gene: TRBD2
V gene: TRBV11-2
J gene: TRBJ2-1
clone size: -
CDR3 DNA: TGTGCCAGCAGTTCATGGACTAGCGGGGGGACGAATGAGCAGTTCTTC
CDR3 protein: CASSSWTSGGTNEQFF

D gene: -
V gene: TRBV7-6
J gene: TRBJ1-1
clone size: -
CDR3 DNA: TGTGCCAGCAGCCCGCCCAGCGATGTGAACACTGAAGCTTTCTTT
CDR3 protein: CASSPPSDVNTEAFF

D gene: TRBD1
V gene: TRBV29-1
J gene: TRBJ2-3
clone size: -
CDR3 DNA: TGCAGCGTTGAGACAGGGGCAGATACGCAGTATTTT
CDR3 protein: CSVETGADTQYF

D gene: -
V gene: TRBV11-2
J gene: TRBJ2-1
clone size: -
CDR3 DNA: TGTGCCAGTCAGTGGGACAAAGGATTGGAGCAGTTCTTC
CDR3 protein: CASQWDKGLEQFF

D gene: -
V gene: TRBV7-8
J gene: TRBJ2-5
clone size: -
CDR3 DNA: TGTGCCAGCAGCTTAGCTCGGGGGTCGCAAGAGACCCAGTACTTC
CDR3 protein: CASSLARGSQETQYF

D gene: -
V gene: TRBV10-3
J gene: TRBJ2-1
clone size: -
CDR3 DNA: TGTGCCATCAGTGAGCCGGCCGAGCATGAGCAGTTCTTC
CDR3 protein: CAISEPAEHEQFF